Listed here are 9 T cell receptor beta chains from one sample, sequenced in a study of blood T cell repertoires in COVID-19. TCRdb's copy holds only in-frame clones and misses some; the assay was immunoSEQ multiplex PCR. This sample has 400,000 or so clones, with 85% to 90% found just once. Sequencing was performed on peripheral blood. All receptors come from a man between 18 and 35 years old with COVID-19, enrolled during active disease.

Points on this clone: The same CDR3 also results from other DNA sequences found in this sample. The J gene is TRBJ2-7, the V gene TRBV5-1; D is perhaps TRBD1 (5 bases). The CDR3 is 14 residues long. The V gene lost 1 base and the J gene lost 0 bases, with 8 bases spanning the gap. Germline loops: CDR1 SGHRS, CDR2 YFSETQ. The CDR3 DNA is TGCGCCAGCAGCTTGACAGGAGACTCCTACGAGCAGTACTTC. This encodes CASSLTGDSYEQYF.

There are a few counts of this clone. Within the sample, other DNA sequences also encode this same CDR3. The chain links TRBV30 to TRBJ1-1, with D uncertain. Looked up from germline, CDR1 is GTSNPN and CDR2 is SVGIG (reference sequence). This CDR3 spans 12 amino acids. V was trimmed by 0 bases and J by 4 bases, leaving 6 bases between them. For the CDR3, the DNA is TGTGCCTGGAGTGTACTACGCACTGAAGCTTTCTTT. Its translation is CAWSVLRTEAFF.

This CDR3 is CASSPHSGNTEAFF. The CDR3 DNA follows: TGTGCCAGCAGTCCCCACAGTGGGAACACTGAAGCTTTCTTT. V usage is TRBV28 and J usage is TRBJ1-1; D not certain. There are 14 residues in the CDR3. V lost 5 bases and J lost 1, with 11 bases in between. The V gene's germline CDR1 is MDHEN and CDR2 SYDVKM.

CDR3 DNA: TGTGCCAGCAGCCTTAGGGGGAGCTCCTACAATGAGCAGTTCTTC. It translates to CASSLRGSSYNEQFF. The rearrangement links TRBV2 to TRBJ2-1, with a weak D call TRBD1 (6 bases). This CDR3 has 15 amino acids. CDR1 and CDR2 (germline): SNHLY, FYNNEI. Trimming left V 6 bases short and J 0 bases short, with 12 bases between. Filled out from reference TRBV2 and TRBJ2-1, the complete variable domain reads EPEVTQTPSHQVTQMGQEVILRCVPISNHLYFYWYRQILGQKVEFLVSFYNNEISEKSEIFDDQFSVERPDGSNFTLKIRSTKLEDSAMYFCASSLRGSSYNEQFFGPGTRLTVL.

As to this clone: In the same sample, other DNA sequences code for this CDR3. This sequence joins TRBV24-1 and TRBJ2-2; 10 nucleotides line up with TRBD1. V trimming: 3 bases; J trimming: 3 bases; junction bases outside the gene matches: 6. There are 17 residues in the CDR3. The germline CDR1 and CDR2 sequences are KGHDR and SFDVKD. The CDR3 DNA reads as TGTGCCACCAGTGATCCCAGGACAGGGGGAGACACCGGGGAGCTGTTTTTT. Translating it yields CATSDPRTGGDTGELFF.

The chain carries TRBV5-1 and TRBJ1-4; the D gene is possibly TRBD1 (6 bases). Trimming stripped 5 bases from V and 4 bases from J, with 15 bases between. The CDR3 runs 15 residues. Germline CDR1 SGHRS, CDR2 YFSETQ. The CDR3 DNA is TGCGCCAGCAGTCTCGGGGACAAGAGTAATGAAAAACTGTTTTTT. Encoded protein: CASSLGDKSNEKLFF.

V and J are TRBV7-2 and TRBJ2-7; 9 nucleotides align to TRBD2. The germline V gene has CDR1 SGHTA and CDR2 FQGNSA. The CDR3 runs to 16 residues. After removal of 4 bases from V and 3 bases from J, the junction contained 10 bases not matched to a gene. Written as DNA, the CDR3 is TGTGCCAGCAGCTCTACTAGCGGGTCATTTTTCTACGAGCAGTACTTC. Translated, it gives CASSSTSGSFFYEQYF.

V is TRBV7-9 and J is TRBJ1-6; maybe TRBD1 (6 bases). CDR3 length equals 14 residues. Germline V lookup: CDR1 SEHNR, CDR2 FQNEAQ (reference sequence). V was clipped by 4 bases and J by 7 bases, with 11 bases between them. CDR3 sequence reads: CASSSRTENSPLHF. The CDR3 DNA follows: TGTGCCAGCAGCTCTCGGACAGAGAATTCACCCCTCCACTTT.

The genes are TRBV19 and TRBJ1-1; TRBD1 is a possible D gene (6 bases). Germline assignment: CDR1 LNHDA and CDR2 SQIVND (reference sequence). Trimming cost V 7 bases and J 7 bases, with 19 bases left between them. The CDR3 contains 14 residues. DNA for the CDR3: TGTGCCAGTATCCAAACAGGGATTCGGGGTGAAGCTTTCTTT. As protein: CASIQTGIRGEAFF.